This TCR beta chain was recorded in a study of blood T cell repertoires in COVID-19. Study context: There were acute and convalescent COVID-19 samples, and they came from the United States, Italy and Spain. T cells, B-cell-depleted T cells, or PBMCs provided the cDNA or gDNA that served as material.

In the study's own analysis: Amplification with reference gene primers provided the estimates of nucleated cell counts. The assay was immunoSEQ multiplex PCR, and TCRdb's table has in-frame clones only and misses some. V and J calls and clone size come straight from that table; D and trimming were deduced from the DNA. Altogether 200,000 to 250,000 clones are present, about 80% being singletons, with the ten largest covering about 5.3%. This CDR3 spans 15 amino acids. The V gene's germline CDR1 is MDHEN and CDR2 SYDVKM. Trimming shortened V by 7 bases and J by 9 bases, and 19 bases separated the two germline ends.

The chain uses TRBV28 and TRBJ1-6, with a weak D call TRBD1 (6 bases). The clonotype was recovered from a woman aged 80 or over with active or convalescent COVID-19. Specimen: peripheral blood. CDR3 coding DNA: TGTGCCAGCACCCCCTGGGGCAGGGGTGGTTCACCCCTCCACTTT. Translation gives CASTPWGRGGSPLHF.